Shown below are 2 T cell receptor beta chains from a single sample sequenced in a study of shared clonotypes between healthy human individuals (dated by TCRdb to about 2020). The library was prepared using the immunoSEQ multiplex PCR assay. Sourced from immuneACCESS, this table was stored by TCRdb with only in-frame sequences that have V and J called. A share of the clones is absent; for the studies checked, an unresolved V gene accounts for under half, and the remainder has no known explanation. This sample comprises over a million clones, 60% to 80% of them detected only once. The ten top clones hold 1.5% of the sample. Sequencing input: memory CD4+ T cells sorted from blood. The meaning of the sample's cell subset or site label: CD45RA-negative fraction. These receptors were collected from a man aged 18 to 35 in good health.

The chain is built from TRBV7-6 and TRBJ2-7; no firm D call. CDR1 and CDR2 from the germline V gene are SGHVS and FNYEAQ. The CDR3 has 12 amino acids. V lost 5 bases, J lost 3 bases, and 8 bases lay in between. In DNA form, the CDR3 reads TGTGCCAGCAGCGCGGAAGTCTACGAGCAGTACTTC. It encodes CASSAEVYEQYF.

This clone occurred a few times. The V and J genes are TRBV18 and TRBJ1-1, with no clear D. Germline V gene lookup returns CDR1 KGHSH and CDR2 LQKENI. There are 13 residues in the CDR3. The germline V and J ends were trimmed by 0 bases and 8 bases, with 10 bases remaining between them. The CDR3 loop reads CASSPPSGREAFF. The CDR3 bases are TGTGCCAGCTCACCACCGTCGGGCAGGGAAGCTTTCTTT.